This TCR beta chain was identified in a study of blood T cell repertoires in COVID-19. Recruitment covered about 25 US areas and drew participants whose ages spanned about 18 to 100 years. Some clones are missing from TCRdb's copy, which holds only in-frame ones; the method was immunoSEQ multiplex PCR. This table has around 200,000 clones, about 83% appearing once. V lost 1 base, J lost 10 bases, and 8 bases stayed unmatched. The CDR3 runs to 14 residues. The sequencing sample was made of PBMCs or T cells enriched from blood (not recorded which). The chain combines TRBV5-3 with TRBJ2-1; TRBD1 matches 7 bases. TRBV5-3 is marked as an open reading frame, function uncertain. This sequence was found in a man in his forties with acute COVID-19. CDR3 sequence reads: CARSLSEGAKEQFF. As DNA, the CDR3 is TGTGCCAGAAGCTTGTCCGAGGGGGCTAAGGAGCAGTTCTTC.